This entry concerns a single T cell receptor beta chain. These data come from a study of vaccination and CD4 T cells after COVID-19. Study-level information: Median time from COVID diagnosis to post-COVID sampling was over 85 days (35 to 161).

CDR1 is MNHEY and CDR2 is SVGEGT in the germline V gene. V shed 0 bases and J shed 2 bases, with 11 bases lying between them. This CDR3 has 16 residues. Time point specified: late sampling 161 to 241 days after vaccination in three convalescent patients. TCRdb reanalysed the PCR reads using MiXCR and keeps one entry per CDR3 protein. The repertoire holds approximately 36,000 distinct CDR3 sequences, under 45% seen once, with roughly 5.9% in the top ten. The sequence was collected from a human donor who had recovered from COVID-19. The sample here was CD4+ T cells from blood, taken about 7 months after SARS-CoV-2 vaccination. This sequence joins TRBV6-2 or TRBV6-3 and TRBJ2-1, with a tentative D call TRBD2 (5 bases). The CDR3 coding sequence is TGTGCCAGCAGTTACTCGTTGAAGCGGCCCTACAATGAGCAGTTCTTC. Translation gives CASSYSLKRPYNEQFF.